This T cell receptor beta chain was retrieved from a study of shared clonotypes between healthy human individuals. On the study more broadly: Donors had three CD4 naive, three CD4 memory, two CD8 naive and one CD8 memory plate apiece.

Findings and caveats of the study: Exclusively blood specimens were collected; tissue repertoires likely differ. The generation probabilities recorded for non-shared clonotypes fell below those of clonotypes shared by all four donors.

Worth noting for this clone: Its antigen remains unidentified.

CD45RO negativity and positive selection for CCR7 defined naive CD8 cells, a population that excluded terminally differentiated effector memory CD45RA+ cells. Over several immunoSEQ plates, each subset's genomic DNA was distributed in even portions. Sequencing was performed with immunoSEQ multiplex PCR; in TCRdb, only in-frame clones are kept and a portion is missing. The sample carries millions of clones, approximately 94% recorded once. The sample taken for sequencing was naive CD8+ T cells sorted from blood. The receptor was derived from a young man in good health.

The CDR3 DNA reads as TGTGCCAGCAGCGCCGGAGCGGGGAACCAAGAGACCCAGTACTTC. The encoded protein is CASSAGAGNQETQYF. The chain joins TRBV13 to TRBJ2-5, with 7 bases that match TRBD2. The CDR3 has 15 amino acids. After removal of 5 bases from V and 0 bases from J, the junction contained 6 bases not matched to a gene. Germline V gene sequence: CDR1 PRHDT, CDR2 FYEKMQ (reference sequence).